This TCR beta chain was captured in a study of technical replicates of blood from a handful of donors. Germline V gene data show CDR1 as GTSNPN and CDR2 as SVGIG (reference sequence). The CDR3 loop spans 15 amino acids. Trimming pared 0 bases from V and 0 bases from J, leaving 8 bases between. Method: immunoSEQ multiplex PCR; TCRdb's copy keeps in-frame clones and lacks some. The table lists under 100,000 clones, approximately 96% of them singletons. The receptor's source is a human donor in good health. The sample was T cells isolated from PBMCs. The chain joins TRBV30 to TRBJ1-4, with D hard to call. The CDR3 reads CAWSVLGATNEKLFF. The CDR3, as DNA: TGTGCCTGGAGTGTACTGGGAGCAACTAATGAAAAACTGTTTTTT.